The 5 T cell receptor beta chains below all came from one sample that was sequenced in a study of blood T cell repertoires in COVID-19. Measured with immunoSEQ multiplex PCR; TCRdb has only the in-frame clones, and not every one. The sample records about 230,000 clones, just over 85% being singletons. Sequenced input: PBMCs or T cells enriched from blood (not recorded which). These TCRs come from a man aged 18 to 30 who had recovered from COVID-19.

This chain connects TRBV23-1 to TRBJ1-4; D may be TRBD1 (5 bases). TRBV23-1 is given ORF status, its function remaining uncertain. Trimming shortened V by 4 bases and J by 4 bases, and 13 bases separated the two germline ends. The CDR3 contains 15 residues. DNA for the CDR3: TGCGCCAGCAGTCGGGAGGGGTCTAGTAATGAAAAACTGTTTTTT. Translating gives CASSREGSSNEKLFF.

The rearrangement links TRBV5-1 to TRBJ2-3, with 8 bases aligning to TRBD2. Germline lookup yields CDR1 SGHRS and CDR2 YFSETQ. J was trimmed by 2 bases and V by 1 base; bases with no gene match: 18. This CDR3 region has 20 residues. The CDR3 reads CASSLSRRSGTRTFTDTQYF. The CDR3 DNA follows: TGCGCCAGCAGCTTGAGCCGGCGATCAGGGACTAGAACCTTCACAGATACGCAGTATTTT.

The chain recombines TRBV7-9 with TRBJ2-1; the match to TRBD2 covers 7 bases. Per germline, CDR1 SEHNR and CDR2 FQNEAQ (reference sequence). Trimming took 6 bases from V and 5 from J; bases not matched to a gene: 4. The CDR3 extends over 13 amino acids. The CDR3 nucleotides read TGTGCCAGCAGATATGGGACTAACAATGAGCAGTTCTTC. Translation: CASRYGTNNEQFF.

The V gene is TRBV5-6, the J gene TRBJ2-7; 7 bases fit TRBD2. CDR1 and CDR2 from the germline V gene are SGHDT and YYEEEE. V lost 2 bases, J lost 6 bases, and 5 bases stayed unmatched. This CDR3 is 13 amino acids long. CDR3 loop: CASSLAGIGEQYF. The CDR3 DNA reads TGTGCCAGCAGCTTAGCGGGGATCGGCGAGCAGTACTTC.

The V gene is TRBV28, the J gene TRBJ1-5; D not resolved. Between the trimmed V and J ends, which lost 3 bases and 0 bases, there was a span of 15 bases. The CDR3 has 17 amino acids. Germline assignment: CDR1 MDHEN and CDR2 SYDVKM. CDR3 DNA sequence: TGTGCCAGCAGTTTCGGGTCGGCAGTAGATAGCAATCAGCCCCAGCATTTT. Translating it yields CASSFGSAVDSNQPQHF. The full variable domain, its missing parts supplied by reference TRBV28 and TRBJ1-5, is DVKVTQSSRYLVKRTGEKVFLECVQDMDHENMFWYRQDPGLGLRLIYFSYDVKMKEKGDIPEGYSVSREKKERFSLILESASTNQTSMYLCASSFGSAVDSNQPQHFGDGTRLSIL.